Each of the 4 T cell receptor beta chains below was sequenced from the same sample in a study of blood T cell repertoires in COVID-19. TCRdb's table, derived via immunoSEQ multiplex PCR, lists solely in-frame clones and lacks some. There are around 25,000 clones in the sample; around 90% occur only once, and around 29% lies in the top ten. Sequencing input: peripheral blood. The receptors come from a woman in her 70s with active COVID-19.

The chain recombines TRBV27 with TRBJ1-5, with D uncertain. This CDR3 region has 14 residues. Germline loops: CDR1 MNHEY, CDR2 SMNVEV (reference sequence). Trimming took off 1 base at V and 0 bases at J, with 4 bases between the two ends. The CDR3 DNA reads TGTGCCAGCAGTTTATTACATAGCAATCAGCCCCAGCATTTT. It codes for CASSLLHSNQPQHF.

This rearrangement joins TRBV5-1 to TRBJ1-6; no clear D gene. V was clipped by 0 bases and J by 15 bases, with 16 bases between them. This CDR3 has 14 amino acids. The germline CDR1 and CDR2 sequences are SGHRS and YFSETQ. Here the CDR3 DNA reads TGCGCCAGCAGCTTGGCCGATGGAGTAGGTGTCCTCCACTTT. It yields the protein CASSLADGVGVLHF. The full variable domain, with the rest looked up from reference TRBV5-1 and TRBJ1-6, is KAGVTQTPRYLIKTRGQQVTLSCSPISGHRSVSWYQQTPGQGLQFLFEYFSETQRNKGNFPGRFSGRQFSNSRSEMNVSTLELGDSALYLCASSLADGVGVLHFGNGTRLTVT.

CDR3 in DNA: TGTGCCTGGAGGAGGGACAGGGCCCGGTCTGGAAACACCATATATTTT. Translated, it gives CAWRRDRARSGNTIYF. J is TRBJ1-3 and V is TRBV30, with 9 nucleotides matching TRBD1. This CDR3 has 16 amino acids. Trimming removed 3 bases from V and 1 base from J; junction bases left unmatched: 7. CDR1 GTSNPN and CDR2 SVGIG come from the germline V gene (reference sequence).

V usage is TRBV19 and J usage is TRBJ2-2; 8 bases agree with TRBD1. With V trimmed by 3 bases and J by 4 bases, 7 bases remained unmatched. From germline, CDR1 is LNHDA and CDR2 SQIVND (reference sequence). This CDR3 has 16 residues. The CDR3 DNA reads TGTGCCAGTAGTATTACCCGGACAGGGAGCACCGGGGAGCTGTTTTTT. It translates to CASSITRTGSTGELFF.